This T cell receptor beta chain is from a study of vaccination effects on CD4 cells after COVID-19. Study-wide background: Two doses of either BNT162b2 or mRNA-1273 were given to each participant. Wells containing over 1.5 million PBMC each were cultured with approximately 10 IU/ml IL-2 and 8 to 10 ug/ml peptides. Overall study findings and caveats: Long after vaccination, the clones induced by infection and by vaccine shrank markedly in size.

Trimming cost V 2 bases and J 7 bases, with 9 bases left between them. This CDR3 is built from 14 residues. Germline assignment: CDR1 KGHSH and CDR2 LQKENI. A remark on this clone: What it binds is not known.

Profiled with immunoSEQ multiplex PCR; TCRdb holds only in-frame clones, not every one. The sample contains tens of thousands of clones, over 60% of which appear only once. Culture lasted about nine days before CD4+ T cell isolation. At days 3 and 7, half of the medium was exchanged for IL-2 medium. The sequencing here drew on CD4+ T cells from PBMCs cultured without peptide, taken before COVID-19 vaccination. This chain uses TRBV18 with TRBJ1-6; no definite D call. The source of this sequence is a human donor who received a COVID-19 vaccine. The CDR3 here is CASSPWQENSPLHF. DNA of the CDR3: TGTGCCAGCTCACCATGGCAGGAAAATTCACCCCTCCACTTT.